This T cell receptor (beta chain) stems from a study of T-cell reconstitution after alpha-beta-depleted transplantation in children. V was pared by 4 bases and J by 2 bases, with 12 bases between. CDR1 is MGHRA and CDR2 is YSYEKL in the germline V gene. The CDR3 sequence is 15 residues long. In its sample, this clonotype was seen a few times. The authors prepared the TCRbeta library with unique molecular identifiers. MiXCR, run by TCRdb on the PCR reads, gives a single entry per CDR3 protein. Of about 98,000 distinct CDR3 sequences detected, less than 25% appear once; the ten largest clones hold about a fifth.

The sequence derives from a boy aged 2-9 years with acute lymphoblastic leukemia, due to receive a stem cell transplant. This chain connects TRBV4-1 to TRBJ2-1; D may correspond to TRBD1 or TRBD2 (5 bases each). Source: PBMCs, taken before TCRalphabeta/CD19-depleted stem cell transplant. DNA for the CDR3: TGCGCCAGCAGCCTGGGCCGGGGCACCTACAATGAGCAGTTCTTC. This encodes CASSLGRGTYNEQFF.